The 6 T cell receptor beta chains listed next were all sequenced from one sample in a study of T cells in Graves' hyperthyroidism and ophthalmopathy. The TCR beta CDR3 regions underwent amplification using RNA transcripts as the source. Carried out on the TCR CDR3, a first-round RT-PCR used the HTBI primer set. One entry per CDR3 protein results from TCRdb running MiXCR on the multiplex PCR reads. The data show roughly 350,000 distinct CDR3 sequences, 12% to 15% seen once. Sequences were obtained from blood. These receptors came from a woman between 40 and 50 years old with Graves' ophthalmopathy.

The V call is TRBV5-1, the J call TRBJ1-4, with unresolved D. This CDR3 is built from 14 residues. Germline V gives CDR1 SGHRS, CDR2 YFSETQ. Trimming shortened V by 1 base and J by 4 bases, and 8 bases separated the two germline ends. CDR3 amino acids: CASSLMGDNEKLFF. For the CDR3, the DNA is TGCGCCAGCAGCTTGATGGGCGATAATGAAAAACTGTTTTTT.

This clonotype appeared a few times. The rearrangement links TRBV5-1 to TRBJ1-4; 9 bases are shared with TRBD1. CDR1 SGHRS and CDR2 YFSETQ come from the germline V gene. V lost 2 bases and J lost 5; bases outside the gene matches: 7. CDR3 size: 16 residues. The CDR3 DNA is TGCGCCAGCAGCTTTACGTCCGGGACAGGGAATGAAAAACTGTTTTTT. Amino acid sequence: CASSFTSGTGNEKLFF. The full variable domain, with the rest looked up from reference TRBV5-1 and TRBJ1-4, is KAGVTQTPRYLIKTRGQQVTLSCSPISGHRSVSWYQQTPGQGLQFLFEYFSETQRNKGNFPGRFSGRQFSNSRSEMNVSTLELGDSALYLCASSFTSGTGNEKLFFGSGTQLSVL.

The CDR3, as DNA: TGTGCCATCAGTGTAGACAGGGGAGTGGATGGCTACACCTTC. Translation gives CAISVDRGVDGYTF. The chain links TRBV10-3 to TRBJ1-2, with 8 bases that match TRBD1. The trim removed 4 bases at V and 6 bases at J, leaving 7 bases unmatched. Germline values: CDR1 ENHRY, CDR2 SYGVKD. The CDR3 loop spans 14 amino acids.

Only a few counts were recorded for this clonotype. The chain has TRBV19 and TRBJ2-1; 8 bases are shared with TRBD1. This CDR3 comprises 15 residues. Germline lookup yields CDR1 LNHDA and CDR2 SQIVND (reference sequence). V gave up 5 bases and J gave up 0 bases; unmatched junction bases: 3. CDR3 nucleotides: TGTGCCAGTAGTGCGGACAGGGACTCCTACAATGAGCAGTTCTTC. This sequence encodes CASSADRDSYNEQFF.

This chain uses TRBV5-6 with TRBJ2-3; TRBD2 matches at 11 bases. The CDR3 is 15 amino acids. V lost 0 bases, J lost 5 bases, and 2 bases stayed unmatched. Germline CDR1 is SGHDT and CDR2 is YYEEEE. The CDR3 DNA follows: TGTGCCAGCAGCTTGGGCCTAGCGGGGGGAGATACGCAGTATTTT. Protein: CASSLGLAGGDTQYF.

This clonotype was counted between two and nine times. The V gene is TRBV10-3, the J gene TRBJ1-1, with D possibly TRBD1 on 6 matching bases. In germline, CDR1 is ENHRY, CDR2 SYGVKD. CDR3 size: 13 residues. Deletions cut 4 bases from V and 5 bases from J, with 11 bases between. The CDR3 sequence: CAISAGTGTEAFF. Here the CDR3 DNA reads TGTGCCATCAGTGCCGGAACAGGGACTGAAGCTTTCTTT.